This T cell receptor (beta chain) is from a study of blood T cell repertoires in COVID-19 (dated by TCRdb to 2019 to 2021). In terms of the full investigation: Samples covering the acute and convalescent phases of COVID-19 were provided by collaborators in the United States, Italy and Spain. The material from the prospective study consisted of cDNA or gDNA derived from T cells, B-cell-depleted T cells, or PBMCs. The samples were drawn from two sources: the first 160 participants of the ongoing ImmuneRACE study, and 1,254 subjects contributed by 6 global collaborators. Where HLA class I and class II types were available, the types were taken from metadata supplied by the sample provider, not from assay-based typing. Sample metadata almost always included a de-identified subject ID, COVID-19 status, age in years and sex. Deeply sampled blood TCRbeta repertoires from subjects exposed to, actively infected with, or recovered from COVID-19 were included in the dataset. The repertoires were released in a freely available public database meant as a resource for research on the immune response to SARS-CoV-2.

This clone was seen only a few times. What antigen it recognizes has not been identified. One base away there is no much larger clone; base qualities are not given. Results and caveats for the whole study, not just this receptor: The amount of clinical and demographic metadata varied by source and participant and was provided uncurated.

Cut back by 4 bases and 4 bases, the V and J ends lie 13 bases apart. The germline V gene (reference sequence) sets CDR1 to LGHDT and CDR2 to YNNKEL. The CDR3 goes from the cysteine to the phenylalanine over 14 residues. Just the 42-base CDR3 DNA is kept, in frame starting at base 1. TCRbeta CDR3 regions were amplified from genomic DNA by means of the immunoSEQ Assay, a bias-controlled multiplex PCR. Processing in the source paper ran as follows. The number of nucleated cells in each sample was estimated by amplification of reference gene primers within the assay. To quantify the absolute abundance of each unique TCRbeta CDR3 rearrangement, sequence reads were collapsed and filtered. Productive Simpson clonality was computed per sample as the square root of Simpson's diversity index over productive rearrangements. TCRdb limited this immuneACCESS table to in-frame rearrangements with V and J called. A share of clones is missing; checked studies link under half to unresolved V genes, and the rest is unexplained. That table furnishes V, J and clone size, whereas the DNA furnished D and trimming. Recorded for this sample are about 86,000 clones; around 85% of them occurred a single time. About 11% of the sample comes from the top ten.

Collaborating institutions collected whole blood in K2EDTA tubes following their own protocols. For TCRbeta analysis, collaborators shipped samples in one of three forms: frozen whole blood, isolated PBMCs, or DNA extracted from either of those sample types. This sequence originates from a man aged 70 or older with acute or convalescent COVID-19. The sample consisted of peripheral blood. This sequence uses TRBV3-1 (or the pseudogene TRBV3-2) and TRBJ1-2, with TRBD1 as a weak D call on 6 bases. The nucleotides read TGTGCCAGCAGCCGAGGGGGATGGCCCTATGGCTACACCTTC. This encodes CASSRGGWPYGYTF.